Following are 27 T cell receptor beta chains from one sample sequenced in a study of CD8+ T cells in alopecia areata. Specified treatment: oral pan-JAK inhibitor, 5-10 mg twice daily. TCR sequencing used cDNA made by reverse transcription of extracted RNA. The table came from immunoSEQ multiplex PCR; TCRdb's copy has only in-frame clones and leaves some out. This table holds over 60,000 clones, just over 45% found once. Specimen: CD8+ T cells sorted from blood, collected at approximately week 36, from a patient treated with tofacitinib. The origin of the receptors is a human donor with alopecia areata.

The chain uses TRBV29-1 and TRBJ1-2; the D gene is possibly TRBD1 (6 bases). The germline V gene encodes CDR1 SQVTM and CDR2 ANQGSEA. The CDR3 loop spans 14 amino acids. Between the trimmed V and J ends, which lost 1 base and 4 bases, there was a span of 13 bases. The CDR3 protein is CSVEGTEFVYGYTF. In nucleotides, the CDR3 is TGCAGCGTTGAAGGGACAGAATTCGTCTATGGCTACACCTTC.

A single count supports this clone. This chain's CDR3 is CASTYSQGMNTEAFF. The CDR3 DNA sequence: TGTGCCAGTACCTACTCTCAGGGGATGAACACTGAAGCTTTCTTT. The chain recombines TRBV19 with TRBJ1-1; perhaps TRBD1 as D (6 bases). From germline, CDR1 is LNHDA and CDR2 SQIVND (reference sequence). CDR3 length equals 15 residues. V lost 7 bases, J lost 0 bases, and 15 bases lay in between.

This chain connects TRBV29-1 to TRBJ2-1, with D possibly TRBD2 on 6 matching bases. The CDR3 runs to 16 residues. With 7 bases removed from V and 8 bases from J, the gap between germline ends came to 27 bases. Germline values: CDR1 SQVTM, CDR2 ANQGSEA. CDR3 sequence (DNA): TGCAGCGCCGTTGGAAGACTAGTTGGGGCCCGGGATGAGCAGTTCTTC. This codes for CSAVGRLVGARDEQFF.

The chain links TRBV2 to TRBJ2-7, with 11 bases matching TRBD2. CDR3 length equals 15 residues. Trimming at V came to 4 bases and at J to 3 bases, leaving 5 bases not matched to a gene. Germline V CDR1 and CDR2: SNHLY, FYNNEI. CDR3 residues: CASSAATSGIYEQYF. DNA for the CDR3: TGTGCCAGCAGTGCCGCGACTAGCGGGATCTACGAGCAGTACTTC. The full variable domain, in which reference TRBV2 and TRBJ2-7 provide the parts outside the CDR3, is EPEVTQTPSHQVTQMGQEVILRCVPISNHLYFYWYRQILGQKVEFLVSFYNNEISEKSEIFDDQFSVERPDGSNFTLKIRSTKLEDSAMYFCASSAATSGIYEQYFGPGTRLTVT.

V and J are TRBV29-1 and TRBJ2-1; TRBD1 matches at 9 bases. This CDR3 is 12 amino acids long. With 8 bases clipped from V and 8 bases from J, the junction kept 7 bases outside the gene matches. Germline loops: CDR1 SQVTM, CDR2 ANQGSEA. The CDR3 is CSSRDRVDEQFF. CDR3 bases: TGCAGCAGCCGGGACAGGGTCGATGAGCAGTTCTTC.

This chain links TRBV25-1 with TRBJ2-3; D is undetermined. CDR3 length: 18 residues. Germline V CDR1 and CDR2: MGHDK, SYGVNS. The V end was cut by 4 bases, the J end by 4 bases, with 24 bases between. This CDR3 is CASSGSATLYEWADTQYF. CDR3 DNA: TGTGCCAGCAGTGGCAGCGCCACTCTCTATGAGTGGGCAGATACGCAGTATTTT.

The chain recombines TRBV2 with TRBJ2-3; maybe TRBD2 (6 bases). V was cut by 2 bases and J by 0 bases, with 9 bases left in between. The CDR3 is made up of 15 amino acids. Looked up from germline, CDR1 is SNHLY and CDR2 is FYNNEI. The CDR3 nucleotides are TGTGCCAGCAGTGAATACGGAGGGAGCACAGATACGCAGTATTTT. Its translation: CASSEYGGSTDTQYF.

This clone has just a few counts. The chain employs TRBV27 and TRBJ1-1; weak D call: TRBD1 (5 bases). Looked up from germline, CDR1 is MNHEY and CDR2 is SMNVEV (reference sequence). Trimming left V 2 bases short and J 2 bases short, with 12 bases between. The CDR3 runs 15 residues. CDR3 nucleotides: TGTGCCAGCAGTTTAACGCGGGGACTCAACACTGAAGCTTTCTTT. It encodes CASSLTRGLNTEAFF.

This chain connects TRBV29-1 to TRBJ2-7; a possible D gene is TRBD1 (5 bases). Germline V lookup: CDR1 SQVTM, CDR2 ANQGSEA. Trimming took off 3 bases at V and 0 bases at J, with 9 bases between the two ends. The CDR3 loop spans 13 amino acids. CDR3 residues: CSVEDMNSYEQYF. CDR3 nucleotide sequence: TGCAGCGTTGAGGACATGAACTCCTACGAGCAGTACTTC.

In this sample, this clone turned up a few times. The chain joins TRBV5-1 to TRBJ2-1, with D possibly being TRBD1 or TRBD2 (6 bases each). This CDR3 has 11 amino acids. Looked up from germline, CDR1 is SGHRS and CDR2 is YFSETQ. Trimming pared 4 bases from V and 9 bases from J, leaving 8 bases between. The CDR3 is CASSEGGEQFF. In nucleotides, the CDR3 is TGCGCCAGCAGCGAGGGGGGTGAGCAGTTCTTC.

The V and J genes are TRBV6-5 and TRBJ2-1, with 8 bases fitting TRBD2. CDR1 MNHEY and CDR2 SVGAGI come from the germline V gene. The CDR3 consists of 15 residues. V lost 2 bases to trimming and J lost 4 bases; unmatched junction nucleotides: 4. The CDR3 here is CASSYGLAEYNEQFF. CDR3 DNA sequence: TGTGCCAGCAGTTACGGACTAGCTGAATACAATGAGCAGTTCTTC.

V and J are TRBV4-1 and TRBJ2-7; 9 bases are a match to TRBD1. CDR1 and CDR2 (germline): MGHRA, YSYEKL. Trimming at V came to 7 bases and at J to 3 bases, leaving 4 bases not matched to a gene. CDR3 length: 13 amino acids. CDR3 residues: CASMETGGYEQYF. As DNA, the CDR3 is TGCGCCAGCATGGAGACAGGGGGCTACGAGCAGTACTTC.

The rearrangement links TRBV5-1 to TRBJ2-7; D is undetermined. V dropped 1 base and J dropped 6 bases, with 17 bases sitting between them. The CDR3 runs 15 residues. CDR1 and CDR2 (germline): SGHRS, YFSETQ. This CDR3 reads CASSLRSYTVFEQYF. The CDR3 nucleotides are TGCGCCAGCAGCTTGCGGTCTTATACCGTTTTCGAGCAGTACTTC.

J is TRBJ1-2 and V is TRBV7-8, with D maybe TRBD1 (5 bases). CDR3 length: 13 residues. CDR1 is SGHVS, CDR2 FQNEAQ, per germline. Trimming pared 4 bases from V and 4 bases from J, leaving 10 bases between. CDR3 protein: CASSYRSVYGYTF. DNA of the CDR3: TGTGCCAGCAGCTACAGGAGTGTCTATGGCTACACCTTC.

The table lists this clone with a few counts. This rearrangement joins TRBV29-1 to TRBJ2-1, with D unresolved. Germline V gives CDR1 SQVTM, CDR2 ANQGSEA. V lost 4 bases and J lost 0, with 7 bases in between. CDR3 size: 13 residues. The CDR3 loop reads CSVAVSSYNEQFF. CDR3 bases: TGCAGCGTTGCTGTGAGCTCCTACAATGAGCAGTTCTTC.

The chain carries TRBV7-9 and TRBJ1-1, with D maybe TRBD1 (5 bases). Germline loops: CDR1 SEHNR, CDR2 FQNEAQ (reference sequence). There are 12 residues in the CDR3. V lost 7 bases and J lost 1, with 7 bases in between. The CDR3 bases are TGTGCCAGCATTAGGGGGAACACTGAAGCTTTCTTT. It encodes CASIRGNTEAFF. The variable domain in full, with the rest retrieved from reference TRBV7-9 and TRBJ1-1, is DTGVSQNPRHKITKRGQNVTFRCDPISEHNRLYWYRQTLGQGPEFLTYFQNEAQLEKSRLLSDRFSAERPKGSFSTLEIQRTEQGDSAMYLCASIRGNTEAFFGQGTRLTVV.

This clone was seen a few times. The rearrangement links TRBV7-3 to TRBJ2-1, with D unclear. Germline V gene lookup returns CDR1 SGHTA and CDR2 FQGTGA. CDR3 length: 11 amino acids. In DNA, the CDR3 is TGTGTCTCAATTATAATCAATGAGCAGTTCTTC. Protein product: CVSIIINEQFF.

The genes are TRBV29-1 and TRBJ1-2; maybe TRBD1 (5 bases). V lost 4 bases and J lost 0, with 6 bases in between. Germline V lookup: CDR1 SQVTM, CDR2 ANQGSEA. The CDR3 runs 12 residues. In DNA, the CDR3 is TGCAGCGTTGGAGGGGCTAACTATGGCTACACCTTC. As protein: CSVGGANYGYTF. Together with reference TRBV29-1 and TRBJ1-2, the CDR3 gives the full variable domain: SAVISQKPSRDICQRGTSLTIQCQVDSQVTMMFWYRQQPGQSLTLIATANQGSEATYESGFVIDKFPISRPNLTFSTLTVSNMSPEDSSIYLCSVGGANYGYTFGSGTRLTVV.

This rearrangement joins TRBV11-2 to TRBJ2-5; 7 bases line up with TRBD2. The J segment lost 3 bases and the V segment lost 4 bases, leaving 8 bases of the junction unmatched. Germline values: CDR1 SGHAT, CDR2 FQNNGV. CDR3 length: 15 amino acids. The CDR3 here is CASSSSTGTKETQYF. CDR3 nucleotide sequence: TGTGCCAGCAGCTCAAGTACTGGGACTAAAGAGACCCAGTACTTC.

The chain's CDR3 is CASSIDHLYTDTQYF. CDR3 sequence (DNA): TGTGCCAGTAGTATTGACCACCTCTACACAGATACGCAGTATTTT. The chain uses TRBV19 and TRBJ2-3; no firm D call. This CDR3 contains 15 residues. Between the trimmed V and J ends, which lost 3 bases and 2 bases, there was a span of 12 bases. Per the germline V gene, CDR1 is LNHDA and CDR2 is SQIVND (reference sequence).

This clone was counted only a few times. V is TRBV29-1 and J is TRBJ1-1; TRBD1 matches 7 bases. CDR1 and CDR2 (germline): SQVTM, ANQGSEA. This CDR3 contains 15 residues. The junction had 13 bases not matched to a gene; V was cut back by 6 bases and J by 3 bases. CDR3 in amino acids: CSVSLRTGLYTEAFF. CDR3 DNA: TGCAGCGTAAGCCTTAGGACAGGCCTCTACACTGAAGCTTTCTTT.

The chain couples TRBV9 to TRBJ1-5, with TRBD1 matching over 7 bases. This CDR3 has 14 residues. After removal of 4 bases from V and 3 bases from J, the junction contained 4 bases not matched to a gene. The V gene's germline CDR1 is SGDLS and CDR2 YYNGEE. The DNA of the CDR3 is TGTGCCAGCAGCCCAGGACAGGCCAATCAGCCCCAGCATTTT. It specifies CASSPGQANQPQHF. Looking up the rest from reference TRBV9 and TRBJ1-5 gives the full variable domain: DSGVTQTPKHLITATGQRVTLRCSPRSGDLSVYWYQQSLDQGLQFLIQYYNGEERAKGNILERFSAQQFPDLHSELNLSSLELGDSALYFCASSPGQANQPQHFGDGTRLSIL.

The chain recombines TRBV6-5 with TRBJ2-2, with D maybe TRBD1 (8 bases). V was trimmed by 10 bases and J by 9 bases, leaving 24 bases between them. Germline-derived CDR1 and CDR2 are MNHEY and SVGAGI. The CDR3 runs 15 residues. CDR3 amino acids: CATRGTGQGGWELFF. As DNA, the CDR3 is TGTGCCACCAGAGGGACCGGACAGGGAGGGTGGGAGCTGTTTTTT.

The chain couples TRBV7-9 to TRBJ2-1; 9 nucleotides align to TRBD2. CDR3 length: 18 residues. Germline CDR1 is SEHNR and CDR2 is FQNEAQ (reference sequence). V dropped 4 bases and J dropped 8; count of bases not matched to a gene: 18. CDR3 nucleotide sequence: TGTGCCAGCAGCTCCCCGGAGCAGGCGGGAGGGGCTCGGGATGAGCAGTTCTTC. This translates into CASSSPEQAGGARDEQFF.

The V and J genes are TRBV5-1 and TRBJ2-3; D is undetermined. Per germline, CDR1 SGHRS and CDR2 YFSETQ. The CDR3 length is 14 residues. Trimming stripped 0 bases from V and 6 bases from J, with 11 bases between. The DNA of the CDR3 is TGCGCCAGCAGCTTGGTTACTACTCAGGATACGCAGTATTTT. This sequence encodes CASSLVTTQDTQYF.

V usage is TRBV27 and J usage is TRBJ2-2, with a possible D match to TRBD2 (5 bases). CDR3 size: 18 residues. Germline V CDR1 and CDR2: MNHEY, SMNVEV (reference sequence). Trimming removed 2 bases at V and 3 bases at J, with 19 bases between. This chain's CDR3 is CASSLVGFASSDTGELFF. The CDR3 bases are TGTGCCAGCAGTTTAGTGGGTTTTGCTAGCTCCGACACCGGGGAGCTGTTTTTT.

This chain joins TRBV9 and TRBJ2-3, with D perhaps assigned TRBD1 or TRBD2 (6 bases each). Germline V gene lookup returns CDR1 SGDLS and CDR2 YYNGEE. The germline V and J ends were trimmed by 2 bases and 5 bases, with 21 bases remaining between them. The CDR3 totals 17 residues. The CDR3, as DNA: TGTGCCAGCAGCGTCGAAATCGGAGGAGGGGGGCGAGATACGCAGTATTTT. Amino acid sequence: CASSVEIGGGGRDTQYF.